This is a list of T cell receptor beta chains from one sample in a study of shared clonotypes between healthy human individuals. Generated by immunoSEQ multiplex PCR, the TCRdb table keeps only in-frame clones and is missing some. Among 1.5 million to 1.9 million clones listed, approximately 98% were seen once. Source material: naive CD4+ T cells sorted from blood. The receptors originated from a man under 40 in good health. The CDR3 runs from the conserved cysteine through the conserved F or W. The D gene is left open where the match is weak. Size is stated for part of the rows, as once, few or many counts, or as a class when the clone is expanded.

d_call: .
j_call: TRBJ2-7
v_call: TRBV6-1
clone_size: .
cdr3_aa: CASSEGVGASYEQYF
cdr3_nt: TGTGCCAGCAGTGAGGGAGTTGGGGCTAGTTACGAGCAGTACTTC

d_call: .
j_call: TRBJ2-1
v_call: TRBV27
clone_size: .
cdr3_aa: CASSFGPWNEQFF
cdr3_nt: TGTGCCAGCAGTTTCGGCCCATGGAATGAGCAGTTCTTC

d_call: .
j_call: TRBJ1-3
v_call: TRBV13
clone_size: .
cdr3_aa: CASSFSRYSGNTIYF
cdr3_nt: TGTGCCAGCAGCTTTAGCCGGTACTCTGGAAACACCATATATTTT

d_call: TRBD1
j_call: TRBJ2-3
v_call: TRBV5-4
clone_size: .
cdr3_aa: CASSTRGPGTDTQYF
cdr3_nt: TGTGCCAGCAGCACCAGGGGGCCGGGCACAGATACGCAGTATTTT

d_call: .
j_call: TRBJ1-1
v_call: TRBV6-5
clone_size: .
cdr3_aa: CASSYQNTEAFF
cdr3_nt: TGTGCCAGCAGTTACCAGAACACTGAAGCTTTCTTT

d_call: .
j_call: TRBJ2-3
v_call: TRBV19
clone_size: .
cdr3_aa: CASSYFVGGGTDTQYF
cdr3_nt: TGTGCCAGTAGTTATTTCGTGGGTGGGGGCACAGATACGCAGTATTTT

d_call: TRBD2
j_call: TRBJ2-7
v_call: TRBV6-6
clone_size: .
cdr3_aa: CASSYSFPSGSYEQYF
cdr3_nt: TGTGCCAGCAGTTACTCGTTTCCTAGCGGGAGTTACGAGCAGTACTTC

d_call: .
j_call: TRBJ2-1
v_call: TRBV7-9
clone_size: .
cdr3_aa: CASSLVGGESYNEQFF
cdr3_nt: TGTGCCAGCAGCTTAGTGGGCGGGGAGTCCTACAATGAGCAGTTCTTC

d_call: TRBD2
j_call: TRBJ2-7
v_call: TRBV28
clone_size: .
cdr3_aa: CASRLPGLTDEQYF
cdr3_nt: TGTGCCAGTAGGTTACCGGGACTAACCGACGAGCAGTACTTC

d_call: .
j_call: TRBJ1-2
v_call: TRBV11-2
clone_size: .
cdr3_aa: CASSPNYGYTF
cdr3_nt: TGTGCCAGCAGCCCCAACTATGGCTACACCTTC

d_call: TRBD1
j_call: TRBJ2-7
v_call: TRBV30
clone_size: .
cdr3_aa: CAWSVPGQGWSPYEQYF
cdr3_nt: TGTGCCTGGAGTGTACCGGGACAGGGGTGGTCCCCCTACGAGCAGTACTTC

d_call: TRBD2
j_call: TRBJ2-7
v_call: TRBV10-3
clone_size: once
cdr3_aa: CAISEGPAGGDEQYF
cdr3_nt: TGTGCCATCAGTGAGGGGCCAGCGGGAGGGGACGAGCAGTACTTC

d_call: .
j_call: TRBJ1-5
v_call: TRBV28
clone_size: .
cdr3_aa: CASSLFSQPQHF
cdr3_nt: TGTGCCAGCAGTTTATTTTCCCAGCCCCAGCATTTT

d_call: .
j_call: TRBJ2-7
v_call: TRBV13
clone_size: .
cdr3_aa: CASSLAPLSYEQYF
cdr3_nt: TGTGCCAGCAGCTTAGCCCCCCTCTCCTACGAGCAGTACTTC

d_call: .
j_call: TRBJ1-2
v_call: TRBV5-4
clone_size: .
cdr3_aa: CASSFRERGYTF
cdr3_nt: TGTGCCAGCAGCTTCCGCGAGCGTGGCTACACCTTC

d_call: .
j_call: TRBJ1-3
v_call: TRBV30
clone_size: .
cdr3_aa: CAWSLWVGDKGNTIYF
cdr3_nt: TGTGCCTGGAGCCTATGGGTCGGGGATAAAGGAAACACCATATATTTT

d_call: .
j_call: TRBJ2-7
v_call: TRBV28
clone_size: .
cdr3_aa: CASTGQQGGEQYF
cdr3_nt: TGTGCCAGCACCGGGCAGCAGGGGGGAGAGCAGTACTTC

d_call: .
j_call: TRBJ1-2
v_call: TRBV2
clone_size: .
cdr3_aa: CASKENREHGYTF
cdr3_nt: TGTGCCAGCAAGGAGAACAGGGAGCATGGCTACACCTTC

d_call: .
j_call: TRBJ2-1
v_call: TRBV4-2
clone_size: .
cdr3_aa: CASSRRGASSYNEQFF
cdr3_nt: TGTGCCAGCAGCCGGAGAGGGGCGAGCTCCTACAATGAGCAGTTCTTC

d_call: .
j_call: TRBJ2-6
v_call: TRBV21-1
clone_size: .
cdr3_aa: CASKDRGRFGANVLTF
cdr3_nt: TGTGCCAGCAAGGACAGGGGGCGCTTTGGGGCCAACGTCCTGACTTTC

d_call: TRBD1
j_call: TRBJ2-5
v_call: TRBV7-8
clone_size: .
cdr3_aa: CASSLKGQRQETQYF
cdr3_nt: TGTGCCAGCAGCTTAAAGGGACAGAGACAAGAGACCCAGTACTTC

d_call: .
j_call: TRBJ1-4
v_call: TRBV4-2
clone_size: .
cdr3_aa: CASSQEGRSWPPNEKLFF
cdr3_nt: TGTGCCAGCAGCCAAGAAGGTCGGTCATGGCCCCCTAATGAAAAACTGTTTTTT

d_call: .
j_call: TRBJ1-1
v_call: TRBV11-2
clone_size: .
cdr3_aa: CASSLDLGQVNTEAFF
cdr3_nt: TGTGCCAGCAGCTTAGATTTGGGTCAGGTGAACACTGAAGCTTTCTTT

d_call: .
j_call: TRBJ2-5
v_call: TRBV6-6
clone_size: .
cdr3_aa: CASSYSSSEQETQYF
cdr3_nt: TGTGCCAGCAGTTACTCCTCAAGCGAACAAGAGACCCAGTACTTC

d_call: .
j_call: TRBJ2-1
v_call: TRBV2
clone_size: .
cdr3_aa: CASSDRGNDYNEQFF
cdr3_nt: TGTGCCAGCAGTGATAGAGGGAACGACTACAATGAGCAGTTCTTC

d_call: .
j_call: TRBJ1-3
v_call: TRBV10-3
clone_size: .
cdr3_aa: CAISDQTGRNSGNTIYF
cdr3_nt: TGTGCCATCAGTGACCAAACCGGACGGAACTCTGGAAACACCATATATTTT

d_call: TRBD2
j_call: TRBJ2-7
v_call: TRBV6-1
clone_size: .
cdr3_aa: CASAPSGTYEQYF
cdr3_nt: TGTGCCAGCGCGCCTAGCGGGACTTACGAGCAGTACTTC

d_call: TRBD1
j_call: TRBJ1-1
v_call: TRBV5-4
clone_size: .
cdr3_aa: CASSSPPGQAKNTEAFF
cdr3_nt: TGTGCCAGCAGCTCGCCCCCGGGACAGGCAAAGAACACTGAAGCTTTCTTT

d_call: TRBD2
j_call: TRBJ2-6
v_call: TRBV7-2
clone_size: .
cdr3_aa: CASSLAGAGANVLTF
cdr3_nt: TGTGCCAGCAGCTTGGCGGGGGCTGGGGCCAACGTCCTGACTTTC

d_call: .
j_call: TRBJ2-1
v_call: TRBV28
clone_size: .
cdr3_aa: CASSRGGSMNEQFF
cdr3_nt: TGTGCCAGCAGCCGAGGGGGAAGTATGAATGAGCAGTTCTTC

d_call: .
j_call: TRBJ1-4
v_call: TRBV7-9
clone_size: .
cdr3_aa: CASSLGASLTNEKLFF
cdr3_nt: TGTGCCAGCAGCTTAGGCGCCAGCCTGACTAATGAAAAACTGTTTTTT

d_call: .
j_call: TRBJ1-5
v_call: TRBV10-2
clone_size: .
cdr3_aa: CASSESTVGDQPQHF
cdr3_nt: TGCGCCAGCAGTGAGTCGACAGTGGGGGATCAGCCCCAGCATTTT

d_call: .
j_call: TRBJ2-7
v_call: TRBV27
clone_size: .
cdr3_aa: CASSRKPTPGSPSYEQYF
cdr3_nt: TGTGCCAGCAGTCGCAAACCCACCCCCGGGAGCCCCTCCTACGAGCAGTACTTC

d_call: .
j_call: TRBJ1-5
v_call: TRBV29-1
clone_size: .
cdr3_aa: CSVAGSPNQPQHF
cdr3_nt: TGCAGCGTTGCGGGGAGCCCCAATCAGCCCCAGCATTTT

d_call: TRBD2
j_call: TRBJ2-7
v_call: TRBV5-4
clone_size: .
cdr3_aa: CASSSTSGSDEQYF
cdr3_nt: TGTGCCAGCAGCTCCACTAGCGGGAGTGACGAGCAGTACTTC

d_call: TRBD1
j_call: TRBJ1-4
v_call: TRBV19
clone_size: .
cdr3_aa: CATRDRPATNEKLFF
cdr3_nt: TGTGCCACCAGGGACAGACCAGCAACTAATGAAAAACTGTTTTTT

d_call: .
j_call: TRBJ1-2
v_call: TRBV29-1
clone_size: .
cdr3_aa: CSVVNGGGYGYTF
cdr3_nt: TGCAGCGTAGTAAACGGCGGGGGCTATGGCTACACCTTC

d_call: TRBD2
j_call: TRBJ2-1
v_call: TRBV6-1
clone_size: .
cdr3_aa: CASSELGTSNYNEQFF
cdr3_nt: TGTGCCAGCAGTGAACTCGGGACTAGCAACTACAATGAGCAGTTCTTC

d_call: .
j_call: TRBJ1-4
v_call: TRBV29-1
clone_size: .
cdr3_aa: CSVVQPNEKLFF
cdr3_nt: TGCAGCGTTGTACAGCCTAATGAAAAACTGTTTTTT

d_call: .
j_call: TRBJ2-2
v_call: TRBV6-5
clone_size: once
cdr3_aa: CASRPRPISTGELFF
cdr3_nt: TGTGCCAGCCGTCCGAGGCCAATTAGCACCGGGGAGCTGTTTTTT

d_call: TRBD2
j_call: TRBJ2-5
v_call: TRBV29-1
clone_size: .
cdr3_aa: CSAGGYQETQYF
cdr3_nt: TGCAGCGCGGGGGGGTACCAAGAGACCCAGTACTTC

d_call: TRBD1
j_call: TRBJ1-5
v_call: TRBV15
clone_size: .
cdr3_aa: CATSRHPGQGTQPQHF
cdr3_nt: TGTGCCACCAGCAGACACCCCGGACAGGGTACGCAGCCCCAGCATTTT

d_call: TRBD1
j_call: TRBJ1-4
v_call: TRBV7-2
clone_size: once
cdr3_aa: CASSRQGPATNEKLFF
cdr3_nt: TGTGCCAGCAGTAGACAGGGGCCCGCAACTAATGAAAAACTGTTTTTT

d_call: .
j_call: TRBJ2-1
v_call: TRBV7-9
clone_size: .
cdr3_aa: CASQGGGTYNEQFF
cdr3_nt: TGTGCCAGCCAAGGCGGCGGAACCTACAATGAGCAGTTCTTC

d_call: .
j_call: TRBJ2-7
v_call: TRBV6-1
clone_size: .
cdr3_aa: CASSELPGRYEQYF
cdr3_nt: TGTGCCAGCAGTGAACTCCCAGGTCGCTACGAGCAGTACTTC

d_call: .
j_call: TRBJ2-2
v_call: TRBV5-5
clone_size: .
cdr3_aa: CASSSLTHRNTGELFF
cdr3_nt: TGTGCCAGCAGCTCACTGACCCATAGAAACACCGGGGAGCTGTTTTTT

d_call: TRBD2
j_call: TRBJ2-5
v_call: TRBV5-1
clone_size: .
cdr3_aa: CASSLARLAEPGTQYF
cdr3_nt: TGCGCCAGCAGCTTGGCCCGACTAGCGGAGCCAGGGACCCAGTACTTC

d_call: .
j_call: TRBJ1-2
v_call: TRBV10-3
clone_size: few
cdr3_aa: CAISETGLYGYTF
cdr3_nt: TGTGCCATCAGTGAGACAGGGCTCTATGGCTACACCTTC

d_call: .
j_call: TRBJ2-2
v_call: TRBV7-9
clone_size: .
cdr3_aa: CASSPQAGELFF
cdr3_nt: TGTGCCAGCAGCCCACAGGCCGGGGAGCTGTTTTTT

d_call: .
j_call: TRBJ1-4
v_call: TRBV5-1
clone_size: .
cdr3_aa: CASSLGISGRDEKLFF
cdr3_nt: TGCGCCAGCAGCTTGGGGATTTCAGGGAGAGATGAAAAACTGTTTTTT

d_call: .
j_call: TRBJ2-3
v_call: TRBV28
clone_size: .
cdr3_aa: CASSFWTPYTDTQYF
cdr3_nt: TGTGCCAGCAGTTTTTGGACTCCCTACACAGATACGCAGTATTTT

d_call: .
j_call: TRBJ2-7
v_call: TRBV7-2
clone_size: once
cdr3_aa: CASSPLIAPRYEQYF
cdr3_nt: TGTGCCAGCAGCCCCCTGATAGCCCCAAGGTACGAGCAGTACTTC

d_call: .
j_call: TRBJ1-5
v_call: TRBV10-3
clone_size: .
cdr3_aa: CAISESGGDQPQHF
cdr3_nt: TGTGCCATCAGTGAGTCGGGCGGTGATCAGCCCCAGCATTTT

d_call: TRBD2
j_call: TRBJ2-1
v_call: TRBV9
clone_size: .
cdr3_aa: CASSAKPTSGHNEQFF
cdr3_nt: TGTGCCAGCAGCGCCAAACCGACTAGCGGACACAATGAGCAGTTCTTC

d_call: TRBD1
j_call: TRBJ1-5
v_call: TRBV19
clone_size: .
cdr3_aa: CASGVTGAQPQHF
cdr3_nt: TGTGCCAGCGGGGTGACAGGGGCTCAGCCCCAGCATTTT